This T cell receptor beta chain was found in a study of T cell responses to AZD1222 COVID-19 vaccine. Study conclusions and caveats: Females made up more of the donors, who were largely white British, and clonal diversity may have come out too low. The study reported that nearly half of spike-specific TCRs target unmutated variant regions. Only six people who got AZD1222 tested seropositive at baseline.

The protocol was immunoSEQ multiplex PCR, while the TCRdb copy is restricted to in-frame clones and leaves out a portion. The table includes 98,000 or so clones, around 85% detected once. CDR1 SGDLS and CDR2 YYNGEE come from the germline V gene. This CDR3 has 15 amino acids. Trimming left V 0 bases short and J 3 bases short, with 12 bases between. As concerns this clone: The antigen remains undetermined.

This receptor was identified in an adult who received the AZD1222 COVID-19 vaccine. The rearrangement links TRBV9 to TRBJ1-2, with unresolved D. This specimen consisted of peripheral blood, obtained 28 days after the second AZD1222 dose. The CDR3 loop is CASSVGGSGDYGYTF. The CDR3 DNA reads as TGTGCCAGCAGCGTAGGAGGGAGCGGGGACTATGGCTACACCTTC.